This TCR beta chain was found in a study of T cell changes during pregnancy in multiple sclerosis. Assay used: immunoSEQ multiplex PCR; TCRdb lists only in-frame clones, some missing. The table records 10,000 to 15,000 clones, around 88% of them present only once. The CDR3 is 16 residues long. The germline V and J ends were trimmed by 1 base and 0 bases, with 12 bases remaining between them. Germline CDR1 LNHDA, CDR2 SQIVND (reference sequence). The sequencing used CD8+ T cells from peripheral blood mononuclear cells, collected in the second trimester of pregnancy. This sequence originates from a female donor in good health, enrolled as a control in a pregnancy study. The chain carries TRBV19 and TRBJ1-1; maybe TRBD1 (5 bases). DNA of the CDR3: TGTGCCAGTAGTATAGTCAGGGCCTACATGAACACTGAAGCTTTCTTT. Its protein is CASSIVRAYMNTEAFF.